This entry concerns a single TCR beta chain. The target antigen is unknown. This CDR3 is 14 amino acids long. The germline V gene encodes CDR1 MDHEN and CDR2 SYDVKM. V was shortened by 6 bases and J by 2 bases, with 14 bases between the two germline ends. The sample originates from a study of cytomegalovirus exposure and HLA in healthy donors. Study-wide results and limits: Later findings reportedly placed an Asian-associated ancestry cluster below the approximately 630-donor mean for N-insertions.

PCR used 60 Vbeta primers and 13 Jbeta primers. This table comes from immunoSEQ multiplex PCR, and its TCRdb copy is limited to in-frame clones, with some not included. Of 100,000 to 150,000 clones in the sample, 70% to 80% were seen once. This chain joins TRBV28 and TRBJ2-7; tentatively, D is TRBD1 (6 bases). The sample was PBMCs. The source of this sequence is a woman in her sixties or seventies in good health and CMV-seronegative. Here the CDR3 reads CASRRGQAPYEQYF. CDR3 DNA sequence: TGTGCCAGCAGAAGGGGACAAGCCCCCTACGAGCAGTACTTC.